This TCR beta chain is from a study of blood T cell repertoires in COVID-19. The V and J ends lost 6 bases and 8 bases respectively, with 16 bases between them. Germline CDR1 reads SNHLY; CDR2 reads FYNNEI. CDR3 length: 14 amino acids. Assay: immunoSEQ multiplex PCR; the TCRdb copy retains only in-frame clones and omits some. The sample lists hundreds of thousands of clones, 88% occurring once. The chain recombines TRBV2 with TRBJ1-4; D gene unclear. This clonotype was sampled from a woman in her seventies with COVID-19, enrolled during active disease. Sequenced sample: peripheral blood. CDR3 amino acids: CASSVDRIGEKLFF. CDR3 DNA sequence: TGTGCCAGCAGCGTCGATCGGATCGGGGAAAAACTGTTTTTT.